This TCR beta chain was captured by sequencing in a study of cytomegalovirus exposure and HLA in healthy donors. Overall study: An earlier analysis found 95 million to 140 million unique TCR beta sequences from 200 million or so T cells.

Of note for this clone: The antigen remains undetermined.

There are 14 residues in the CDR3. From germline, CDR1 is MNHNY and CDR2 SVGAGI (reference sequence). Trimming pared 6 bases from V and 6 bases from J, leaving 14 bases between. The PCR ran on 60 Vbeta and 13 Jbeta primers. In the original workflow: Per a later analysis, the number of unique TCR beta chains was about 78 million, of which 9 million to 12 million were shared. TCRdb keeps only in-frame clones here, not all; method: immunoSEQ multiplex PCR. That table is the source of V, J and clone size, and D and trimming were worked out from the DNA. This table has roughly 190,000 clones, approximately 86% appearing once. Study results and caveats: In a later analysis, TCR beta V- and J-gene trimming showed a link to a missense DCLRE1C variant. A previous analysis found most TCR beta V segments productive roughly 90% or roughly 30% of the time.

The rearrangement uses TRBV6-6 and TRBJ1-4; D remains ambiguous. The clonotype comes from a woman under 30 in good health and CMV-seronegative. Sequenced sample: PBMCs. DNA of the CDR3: TGTGCCAGCAGCCTACAGCCTTTGGATGAAAAACTGTTTTTT. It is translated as CASSLQPLDEKLFF.